This T cell receptor (beta chain) was recorded in a study of CD8+CD57+ T cells in acquired aplastic anemia. TCR beta VDJ and CDR3 profiles were obtained from a genomic DNA template. TCRdb re-called the reads through MiXCR, storing one row per CDR3 protein. The table has more than 100,000 distinct CDR3 sequences, approximately 41% seen once; the top ten hold 6.5% to 10%. This clonotype came up many times. The clonotype originates from a human donor in good health, serving as a control. The source material was sorted CD4+, CD8+, or CD8+CD57+ T cells (not recorded which) from PBMCs.

The CDR3: CASSAGQGVETQYF. CDR3 in DNA: TGTGCCAGCAGTGCGGGACAGGGGGTAGAGACCCAGTACTTC. This chain joins TRBV2 and TRBJ2-5, with TRBD1 matching over 11 bases. The CDR3 has 14 residues. Germline V lookup: CDR1 SNHLY, CDR2 FYNNEI. The V segment lost 4 bases and the J segment 4 bases; nucleotides outside the gene matches: 2. Full variable domain (rest looked up from reference TRBV2 and TRBJ2-5): EPEVTQTPSHQVTQMGQEVILRCVPISNHLYFYWYRQILGQKVEFLVSFYNNEISEKSEIFDDQFSVERPDGSNFTLKIRSTKLEDSAMYFCASSAGQGVETQYFGPGTRLLVL.